The 21 T cell receptor beta chains given below trace back to one sample, sequenced in a study of tumor and adjacent non-tumor tissue in lung cancer. TCRbeta libraries were built with three rounds of nested PCR, modified from ARM-PCR. TCRdb reanalysed the multiplex PCR reads using MiXCR and keeps one entry per CDR3 protein. The table has fewer than 150,000 distinct CDR3 sequences, around two thirds seen once. No cell sorting was done before RNA was extracted from the tissue. Specimen: lung tumor tissue. Receptor source: a man between 60 and 75 years old with small cell lung cancer.

As regards this clonotype: A read error may produce the germline difference seen at one junction end. The V gene is TRBV19, the J gene TRBJ2-7; a weak D match, TRBD2 (7 bases). CDR1 and CDR2 (germline): LNHDA, SQIVND (reference sequence). This CDR3 is built from 12 residues. DNA for the CDR3: TGTGCCACCCGCGCTGGCGGGGGCGAGGAGTACTTC. Translation: CATRAGGGEEYF.

This clonotype occurred many times. The chain combines TRBV20-1 with TRBJ2-7; 8 nucleotides line up with TRBD1. The CDR3 length is 16 residues. The ends lost 3 bases at V and 5 bases at J; junction bases unmatched: 15. From germline, CDR1 is DFQATT and CDR2 SNEGSKA (reference sequence). CDR3 DNA: TGCAGTGCTAGCGGGACAGTTTTAACAGGGGGTGACGAGCAGTACTTC. Encoded protein: CSASGTVLTGGDEQYF.

The chain couples TRBV20-1 to TRBJ2-2; D is uncertain. The length of the CDR3 is 11 residues. The ends were cut back, 6 bases at V and 12 bases at J, with 14 bases in the middle. Germline V gives CDR1 DFQATT, CDR2 SNEGSKA (reference sequence). Written as DNA, the CDR3 is TGCAGTGCCGAATACACCAGGAAGCTGTTTTTT. Translating it yields CSAEYTRKLFF.

This clonotype was seen ten or more times. V gene TRBV6-6 combines with J gene TRBJ2-1, with a tentative D call TRBD1 (6 bases). CDR3 length: 14 amino acids. Trimming left V 5 bases short and J 6 bases short, with 14 bases between. CDR1 and CDR2 from the germline V gene are MNHNY and SVGAGI (reference sequence). The CDR3, as DNA: TGTGCCAGCAGTGCACAGGGTCCTGCCAATGAGCAGTTCTTC. Its protein is CASSAQGPANEQFF.

The rearrangement joins TRBV20-1 to TRBJ2-3, with 7 positions matching TRBD2. V gave up 4 bases and J gave up 2 bases; unmatched junction bases: 9. This CDR3 spans 15 amino acids. Per the germline V gene, CDR1 is DFQATT and CDR2 is SNEGSKA (reference sequence). The CDR3 here is CSANVTSTFTDTQYF. The CDR3 DNA reads as TGCAGTGCTAACGTGACTAGCACATTCACAGATACGCAGTATTTT.

About this clonotype itself: A clone one base away is much larger, so this may be a read error. The V gene is TRBV12-3 or TRBV12-4, the J gene TRBJ1-5; unclear D gene. The CDR3 sequence is 14 residues long. The V end lost 4 bases, the J end lost 7 bases, and 14 bases lay between the germline ends. The CDR3 loop reads CASSSRPRTQPQHF. The CDR3 DNA is TGTGCCAGCAGTTCCCGCCCGAGAACCCAGCCCCAGCATTTT.

The genes are TRBV6-5 and TRBJ2-7; 8 bases are a match to TRBD1. Germline V gene sequence: CDR1 MNHEY, CDR2 SVGAGI. CDR3 length: 15 residues. The CDR3 DNA reads as TGTGCCAACAGGGGGAGGCTAGCGCCAGGCTACGAGCAATACGTC. Encoded protein: CANRGRLAPGYEQYV.

This clonotype turned up a few times. The rearrangement uses TRBV6-6 and TRBJ2-2; 14 bases align to TRBD2. Germline CDR1 reads MNHNY; CDR2 reads SVGAGI (reference sequence). The CDR3 loop spans 14 amino acids. The junction had 4 bases not matched to a gene; V was cut back by 11 bases and J by 5 bases. This chain's CDR3 is CAGGTSGRTGELFF. CDR3 nucleotide sequence: TGTGCCGGGGGGACTAGCGGGAGAACCGGGGAGCTGTTTTTT.

A remark on this clonotype: A read error is possible here, since a much larger clone lies one base away. The chain recombines TRBV5-5 with TRBJ2-5; D not certain. CDR1 and CDR2 from the germline V gene are SGHKS and YYEKEE (reference sequence). This CDR3 is 16 amino acids long. This chain's CDR3 is CASSLGHSGVPETRYF. In nucleotides, the CDR3 is TGTGCCAGCAGCTTGGGCCATTCAGGAGTCCCGGAGACCCGGTACTTC.

This clonotype has at least ten counts. The rearrangement links TRBV20-1 to TRBJ1-2; D is unresolved. Germline V lookup: CDR1 DFQATT, CDR2 SNEGSKA (reference sequence). Trimming removed 3 bases from V and 5 bases from J, with 13 bases in between. This CDR3 region has 13 residues. The CDR3 coding sequence is TGCAGTGCTAGTGCGGGTATTCGGTATGGCTACACCTTC. Encoded protein: CSASAGIRYGYTF.

A note on this clonotype: One end of the junction is discordant with germline, which a read error may explain. This rearrangement joins TRBV6-6 to TRBJ2-7; 7 nucleotides match TRBD1. Germline assignment: CDR1 MNHNY and CDR2 SVGAGI (reference sequence). The CDR3 extends over 14 amino acids. CDR3 bases: TGTGTCAGCAGTTTCGTTCAGGGGGAGTACGAGCAGTATTTC. Its translation: CVSSFVQGEYEQYF.

A word on this clonotype: This sequence may be a read error, since a much larger clone differs from it by one base. V gene TRBV20-1 combines with J gene TRBJ2-1; D gene unclear. The CDR3 contains 12 residues. The germline CDR1 and CDR2 sequences are DFQATT and SNEGSKA (reference sequence). The CDR3 loop is CSAKPSYNGQFF. The DNA of the CDR3 is TGCAGTGCTAAGCCAAGCTACAATGGGCAGTTCTTC.

In the case of this clonotype: The conserved phenylalanine or tryptophan normally closing the CDR3 is absent here, so this likely arose from a read error. The chain uses TRBV20-1 and TRBJ2-1, with D perhaps matching TRBD1 or TRBD2 (6 bases each). The ends were cut back, 6 bases at V and 7 bases at J, with 16 bases in the middle. Germline V CDR1 and CDR2: DFQATT, SNEGSKA (reference sequence). This CDR3 has 13 amino acids. The CDR3 region is CSATGGNYNEQFS. CDR3 nucleotides: TGCAGTGCGACAGGCGGGAACTATAATGAGCAGTTCTCC.

The chain employs TRBV28 and TRBJ1-2, with a possible D match to TRBD1 (5 bases). Trimming stripped 6 bases from V and 6 bases from J, with 17 bases between. The CDR3 is 14 residues long. Germline V gene sequence: CDR1 MDHEN, CDR2 SYDVKM. The CDR3 is CASRSAQGSHGYTF. The DNA of the CDR3 is TGTGCCAGCAGATCTGCTCAGGGCTCCCATGGCTACACCTTC.

Concerning this clonotype itself: A much larger clone differs from this one at a single base, so this may be a read error. The genes are TRBV28 and TRBJ1-6; TRBD1 matches at 10 bases. Trimming removed 7 bases from V and 9 bases from J; junction bases left unmatched: 6. This CDR3 is 14 amino acids long. CDR1 is MDHEN and CDR2 is SYDVKM in the germline V gene. CDR3 amino acids: CASNRTGGGSPLHF. The CDR3 nucleotides read TGTGCCAGCAACAGGACAGGGGGTGGTTCACCCCTCCACTTT. Filled out from reference TRBV28 and TRBJ1-6, the complete variable domain reads DVKVTQSSRYLVKRTGEKVFLECVQDMDHENMFWYRQDPGLGLRLIYFSYDVKMKEKGDIPEGYSVSREKKERFSLILESASTNQTSMYLCASNRTGGGSPLHFGNGTRLTVT.

V usage is TRBV5-4 and J usage is TRBJ1-4, with D possibly matching TRBD1 (6 bases). Germline V gives CDR1 SGHNT, CDR2 YYREEE (reference sequence). Trimming removed 3 bases from V and 2 bases from J, with 17 bases in between. CDR3 length: 17 amino acids. The CDR3 DNA reads as TGTGCCAGCAGCTCGCGTGGGGGGGCGCAGACTAATGAAAAACTGTTTTTT. This translates into CASSSRGGAQTNEKLFF.

The chain employs TRBV20-1 and TRBJ2-3; D perhaps matches TRBD1 (5 bases). V was clipped by 6 bases and J by 5 bases, with 18 bases between them. Germline CDR1 DFQATT, CDR2 SNEGSKA (reference sequence). The CDR3 has 14 residues. This CDR3 reads CSALPGRVLDTQYF. The DNA for the CDR3 is TGCAGTGCCCTTCCGGGCAGGGTCCTAGATACGCAGTATTTT.

This chain uses TRBV7-9 with TRBJ1-5; no clear D gene. CDR1 and CDR2 (germline): SEHNR, FQNEAQ (reference sequence). Trimming cost V 7 bases and J 5 bases, with 9 bases left between them. The CDR3 loop spans 12 amino acids. The CDR3 region is CASTNRDQPQHF. The CDR3 bases are TGTGCCAGCACAAACAGAGATCAGCCCCAGCATTTT.

This rearrangement joins TRBV12-3 or TRBV12-4 to TRBJ1-2; 8 bases match TRBD1. Trimming at V came to 6 bases and at J to 4 bases, leaving 4 bases not matched to a gene. CDR3 length: 13 amino acids. CDR3 in amino acids: CASSSTGGYGYTF. The CDR3 nucleotides are TGTGCCAGCAGCTCCACAGGGGGCTATGGCTACACCTTC.

This chain uses TRBV7-9 with TRBJ2-2, with TRBD1 matching over 10 bases. The germline V gene has CDR1 SEHNR and CDR2 FQNEAQ (reference sequence). V shed 5 bases, J shed 3 bases, and the junction held 6 bases outside the gene matches. The CDR3 sequence is 16 residues long. CDR3: CASSLPGTGDTGELFF. The CDR3, as DNA: TGTGCCAGCAGCCTTCCCGGGACAGGGGACACCGGGGAGCTGTTTTTT. Variable domain in full (rest from reference TRBV7-9 and TRBJ2-2): DTGVSQNPRHKITKRGQNVTFRCDPISEHNRLYWYRQTLGQGPEFLTYFQNEAQLEKSRLLSDRFSAERPKGSFSTLEIQRTEQGDSAMYLCASSLPGTGDTGELFFGEGSRLTVL.

This clonotype was recorded at least ten times. CDR3 DNA: TGTGCCAGCAGTGCAGGGACTAGCGGGAGGATCATTGAGCAGTTCTTC. Translation gives CASSAGTSGRIIEQFF. The V and J genes are TRBV6-5 and TRBJ2-1; 15 bases fit TRBD2. V shed 5 bases and J 9 bases; nucleotides not matched to a gene: 8. Germline CDR1 MNHEY, CDR2 SVGAGI. The CDR3 length is 16 residues.